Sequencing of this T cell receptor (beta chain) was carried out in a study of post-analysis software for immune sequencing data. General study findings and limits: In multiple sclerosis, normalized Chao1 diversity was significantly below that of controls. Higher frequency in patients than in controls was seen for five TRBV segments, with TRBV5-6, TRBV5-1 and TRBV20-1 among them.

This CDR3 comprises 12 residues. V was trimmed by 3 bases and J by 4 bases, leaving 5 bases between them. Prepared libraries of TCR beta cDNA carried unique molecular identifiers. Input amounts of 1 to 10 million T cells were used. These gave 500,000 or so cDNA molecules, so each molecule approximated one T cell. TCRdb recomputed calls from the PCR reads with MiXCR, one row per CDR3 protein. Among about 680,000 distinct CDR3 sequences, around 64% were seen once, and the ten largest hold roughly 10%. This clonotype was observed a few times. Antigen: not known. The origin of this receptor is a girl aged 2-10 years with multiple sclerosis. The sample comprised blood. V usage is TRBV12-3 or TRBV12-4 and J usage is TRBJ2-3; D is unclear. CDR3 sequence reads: CASSFSPDTQYF. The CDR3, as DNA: TGTGCCAGCAGTTTCTCTCCAGATACGCAGTATTTT.